This TCR beta chain appears in the sequencing data of a study of T-cell reconstitution after alpha-beta-depleted transplantation in children. General study findings and limits: Several hundred expanded graft clones reportedly supplied alpha-beta T cells about two months after transplant. Newly generated T cells supplied most T-cell counts and diversity one year post-transplant.

The V gene end was trimmed by 4 bases and the J gene end by 7 bases; junction bases not matched to a gene: 5. Germline-derived CDR1 and CDR2 are KGHDR and SFDVKD. This CDR3 comprises 13 residues. Preparation of the TCRbeta library used unique molecular identifiers. TCRdb called the PCR reads again in MiXCR, with one record for every CDR3 protein. The data contain 250,000 to 350,000 distinct CDR3 sequences, approximately 23% of them singletons. With regard to this clonotype: Its cognate antigen is unknown.

The chain is built from TRBV24-1 and TRBJ1-2; 7 nucleotides line up with TRBD1. The sequenced sample was PBMCs, mostly from graft donor cells, obtained 180 days after TCRalphabeta/CD19-depleted stem cell transplant. This TCR came from a male patient under 18 who had a stem cell transplant for acute lymphoblastic leukemia, so the T cells may come from the graft donor. CDR3: CATSETGRVGYTF. CDR3 in DNA: TGTGCCACCAGTGAGACAGGGCGAGTTGGCTACACCTTC.